This TCR beta chain came from a study of T cells in Graves' hyperthyroidism and ophthalmopathy. Overall study results and limits: Ophthalmopathy prediction by the model preceded onset by a median approximately six months.

The CDR3 regions of TCR beta were amplified from RNA transcripts. During a first-round RT-PCR of the TCR CDR3, the HTBI primer set was used. TCRdb used MiXCR to reprocess the multiplex PCR reads, holding one entry per CDR3 protein. The data hold about half a million distinct CDR3 sequences, with approximately 22% observed a single time. Patients showing uncontrolled infection, other autoimmune disease, pregnancy or lactation were ineligible. Based on clinical symptoms, serum thyroxine and TRAb, thyroid ultrasound and orbital computed tomography, diagnoses were reached. The PBMCs were sourced from fresh peripheral blood (less than 11 ml). This clonotype was detected ten times or more. Its antigen is not known. The receptor was derived from a woman aged 70-85 years with Graves' ophthalmopathy. Sequencing was performed on blood.

The CDR3 here is CASSLGLADSYEQYF. The CDR3 region has the DNA TGTGCCAGCAGTTTGGGGCTAGCGGACTCCTACGAGCAGTACTTC. V gene TRBV12-3 or TRBV12-4 combines with J gene TRBJ2-7; 7 nucleotides match TRBD2. This CDR3 spans 15 amino acids. After removal of 3 bases from V and 0 bases from J, the junction contained 5 bases not matched to a gene.